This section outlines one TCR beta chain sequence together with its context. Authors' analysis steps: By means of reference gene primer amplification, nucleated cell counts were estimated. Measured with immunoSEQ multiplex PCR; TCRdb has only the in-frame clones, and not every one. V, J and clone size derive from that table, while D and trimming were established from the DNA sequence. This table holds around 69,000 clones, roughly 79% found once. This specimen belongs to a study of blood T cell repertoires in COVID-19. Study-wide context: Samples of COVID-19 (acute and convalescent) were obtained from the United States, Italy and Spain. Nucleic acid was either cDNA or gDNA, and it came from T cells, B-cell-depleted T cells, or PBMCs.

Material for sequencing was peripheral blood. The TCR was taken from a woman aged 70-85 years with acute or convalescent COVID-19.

The CDR3: CASSSSGTGTDTQYF. The CDR3 bases are TGCGCCAGCAGCTCGTCCGGGACAGGGACAGATACGCAGTATTTT. This rearrangement joins TRBV5-1 to TRBJ2-3, with 9 bases matching TRBD1. The CDR3 runs to 15 residues. J gave up 3 bases and V 3 bases, and 5 bases lay outside the gene matches. Germline CDR1 is SGHRS and CDR2 is YFSETQ.